The subject of this entry is one T cell receptor (beta chain). This entry comes from a study of T-cell memory formation after mild COVID-19. Background on the study: TCR clusters largely stayed donor specific.

Trimming at V came to 4 bases and at J to 5 bases, leaving 16 bases not matched to a gene. Germline values: CDR1 SEHNR, CDR2 FQNEAQ (reference sequence). The CDR3 has 18 residues. TCRdb processed the 5' RACE reads anew with MiXCR; each CDR3 protein has one entry. Altogether about 250,000 distinct CDR3 sequences are present, 15% to 17% being singletons, with the ten largest covering around 2.2%. The specimen sequenced was PBMCs or a T cell subset sorted from them (not recorded which). V gene TRBV7-9 combines with J gene TRBJ2-2; TRBD2 matches at 7 bases. The sequence derives from an adult woman who had mild COVID-19 (a few samples of this study predate the infection). Cell type and time point are not known. In DNA, the CDR3 is TGTGCCAGCAGCTCCGATAGACTAGCTCTAAGAGGGACCGGGGAGCTGTTTTTT. This translates into CASSSDRLALRGTGELFF. The full variable domain, rest sourced from reference TRBV7-9 and TRBJ2-2, is DTGVSQNPRHKITKRGQNVTFRCDPISEHNRLYWYRQTLGQGPEFLTYFQNEAQLEKSRLLSDRFSAERPKGSFSTLEIQRTEQGDSAMYLCASSSDRLALRGTGELFFGEGSRLTVL.